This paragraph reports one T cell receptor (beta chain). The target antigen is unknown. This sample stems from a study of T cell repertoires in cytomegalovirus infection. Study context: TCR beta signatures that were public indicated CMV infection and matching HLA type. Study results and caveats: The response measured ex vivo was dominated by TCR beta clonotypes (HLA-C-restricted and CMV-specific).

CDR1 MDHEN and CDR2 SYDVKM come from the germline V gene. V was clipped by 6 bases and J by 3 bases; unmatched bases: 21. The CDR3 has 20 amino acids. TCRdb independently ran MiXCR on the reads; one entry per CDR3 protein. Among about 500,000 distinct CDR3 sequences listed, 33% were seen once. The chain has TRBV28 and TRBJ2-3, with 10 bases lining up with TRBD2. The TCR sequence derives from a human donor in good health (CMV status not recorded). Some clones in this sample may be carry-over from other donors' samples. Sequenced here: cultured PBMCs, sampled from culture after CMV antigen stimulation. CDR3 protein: CASSPPGLAPGPPWTDTQYF. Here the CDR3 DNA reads TGTGCCAGCAGCCCACCGGGACTAGCGCCCGGGCCTCCCTGGACAGATACGCAGTATTTT.